This T cell receptor beta chain stems from a study of glioma-infiltrating T cells. This clonotype has more than one count but fewer than ten. The V end was cut by 5 bases, the J end by 4 bases, with 13 bases between. The germline V gene encodes CDR1 SEHNR and CDR2 FQNEAQ (reference sequence). The CDR3 has 14 amino acids. TCR alpha and beta CDR3 regions were amplified from RNA using iRepertoire nested multiplex PCR. A single record per CDR3 protein comes from TCRdb applying MiXCR to the multiplex PCR reads. Of more than 300,000 distinct CDR3 sequences in the sample, around 38% were seen once. The J gene is TRBJ2-3, the V gene TRBV7-9; possibly TRBD1 or TRBD2 for D (6 bases each). What was sequenced was glioma tissue, nonneoplastic brain tissue, or PBMCs (not recorded which). This TCR derives from a human donor with low-grade glioma or glioblastoma, undergoing nonglioma brain surgery, or in good health (not recorded which). CDR3: CASSPEGDSDTQYF. In DNA form, the CDR3 reads TGTGCCAGCAGCCCGGAGGGGGATTCAGATACGCAGTATTTT. The variable domain in full, with the rest retrieved from reference TRBV7-9 and TRBJ2-3, is DTGVSQNPRHKITKRGQNVTFRCDPISEHNRLYWYRQTLGQGPEFLTYFQNEAQLEKSRLLSDRFSAERPKGSFSTLEIQRTEQGDSAMYLCASSPEGDSDTQYFGPGTRLTVL.